The present T cell receptor (beta chain) was sequenced within a study of post-analysis software for immune sequencing data. Turning to the study itself: Both relapsing-remitting and secondary progressive multiple sclerosis featured among the disease courses, as did progressive-relapsing multiple sclerosis.

In the case of this clonotype: Antigen specificity is unknown.

Study outcomes and limitations: Compared with controls, patients had more of five TRBV segments, including TRBV5-6, TRBV5-1 and TRBV20-1. Multiple sclerosis patients showed significantly lower normalized Chao1 diversity than controls did.

Built from TCR beta cDNA, the libraries had unique molecular identifiers in them. TCRdb re-called the PCR reads with MiXCR, one entry per CDR3 protein. The data show 550,000 to 700,000 distinct CDR3 sequences, roughly 45% seen once. Germline CDR1 reads SGHDN; CDR2 reads FVKESK. Trimming removed 4 bases from V and 4 bases from J, with 16 bases in between. The length of the CDR3 is 15 residues. Sample: blood. The chain links TRBV14 to TRBJ1-1, with a possible D match to TRBD1 (5 bases). This TCR was sampled from a girl aged 10 to 17 with multiple sclerosis. The CDR3 sequence is CASSLLPDGGTEAFF. The CDR3 region has the DNA TGTGCCAGCAGCCTCTTACCGGACGGGGGCACTGAAGCTTTCTTT.